A single sample is the source of the 2 T cell receptor beta chains below, sequenced in a study of regulatory T cells in long-lasting Graves disease. Both iRepertoire HTBI primers and Arm-PCR of CDR3 regions were used to build the TCR beta libraries. A single record per CDR3 protein comes from TCRdb applying MiXCR to the multiplex PCR reads. The table includes around 320,000 distinct CDR3 sequences, roughly a sixth detected once. Time point: newly diagnosed GD, antithyroid drugs for less than 3 months. PBMC-extracted RNA yielded the TCR library. Separately, the same data were catalogued under a study of T cells in Graves' hyperthyroidism and ophthalmopathy.

The specimen comprised peripheral blood mononuclear cells (PBMCs), sampled at new diagnosis, from a patient treated with antithyroid drugs. These receptors all come from a man in his forties with Graves disease.

This rearrangement joins TRBV19 to TRBJ2-1, with D possibly being TRBD1 or TRBD2 (5 bases each). The CDR3 runs 15 residues. Between the trimmed V and J ends, which lost 3 bases and 6 bases, there was a span of 15 bases. Germline CDR1 and CDR2: LNHDA and SQIVND (reference sequence). In nucleotides, the CDR3 is TGTGCCAGTAGTATGCAGGGACCCTGGGGCAATGAGCAGTTCTTC. Translation: CASSMQGPWGNEQFF.

In this sample, this clonotype turned up many times. The J gene is TRBJ2-7, the V gene TRBV20-1; 7 bases are a match to TRBD1. V was clipped by 2 bases and J by 7 bases; unmatched bases: 11. The CDR3 consists of 14 residues. In germline, CDR1 is DFQATT, CDR2 SNEGSKA (reference sequence). DNA of the CDR3: TGCAGTGCTAGAAGAGTAGGGGGCCCCGCAGAGCAGTACTTC. Residues: CSARRVGGPAEQYF.